The 29 T cell receptor beta chains reported below all come from one sample, sequenced in a study of blood T cell repertoires in COVID-19. Clones were sequenced by immunoSEQ multiplex PCR, and TCRdb holds only the in-frame ones, with some missing. The data hold over 250,000 clones, with about nine tenths observed a single time. Sequenced material: peripheral blood. The receptor source for this set is a man between 45 and 60 years old with acute or convalescent COVID-19.

V is TRBV30 and J is TRBJ1-4; 9 bases match TRBD1. J lost 10 bases, V lost 6 bases, and 12 bases had no gene match. This CDR3 contains 14 residues. Germline CDR1 GTSNPN, CDR2 SVGIG (reference sequence). The CDR3 DNA is TGTGCCTGCCAACCGGGACAGGGTAGGGGAAAACTGTTTTTT. It is translated as CACQPGQGRGKLFF.

This clone was seen more than once but under ten times. The V gene is TRBV4-1, the J gene TRBJ1-2; 8 bases fit TRBD1. Per germline, CDR1 MGHRA and CDR2 YSYEKL. The CDR3 runs 15 residues. Germline trimming cut 1 base from V and 4 bases from J; bases unmatched to any gene: 5. The CDR3, as DNA: TGCGCCAGCAGCCAAGCCGGACAGGGTGGCTATGGCTACACCTTC. It encodes CASSQAGQGGYGYTF.

The chain employs TRBV18 and TRBJ1-6; 9 nucleotides align to TRBD1. Germline V CDR1 and CDR2: KGHSH, LQKENI. V was pared by 3 bases and J by 10 bases, with 4 bases of the junction left unmatched. This CDR3 spans 14 amino acids. CDR3 in DNA: TGTGCCAGCTCACCGGGGACAGGGCCATCACCCCTCCACTTT. It translates to CASSPGTGPSPLHF.

The chain is built from TRBV19 and TRBJ2-2, with a possible D match to TRBD2 (7 bases). There are 19 residues in the CDR3. Germline V gene lookup returns CDR1 LNHDA and CDR2 SQIVND (reference sequence). Trimming cost V 1 base and J 4 bases, with 22 bases left between them. The CDR3 spells CASSIGQRINAGATGELFF. CDR3 DNA sequence: TGTGCCAGTAGTATAGGGCAGCGTATCAACGCGGGGGCCACCGGGGAGCTGTTTTTT.

In this sample, this clone turned up a few times. Possible read error: a much larger clone is one base away. The rearrangement links TRBV5-4 to TRBJ1-2; 7 nucleotides match TRBD1. Trimming removed 5 bases from V and 3 bases from J; junction bases left unmatched: 4. CDR1 is SGHNT and CDR2 is YYREEE in the germline V gene (reference sequence). The CDR3 covers 13 residues. The CDR3 here is CASRAGTDYGYTF. DNA of the CDR3: TGTGCCAGCAGAGCCGGGACAGACTATGGCTACACCTTC.

V is TRBV9 and J is TRBJ1-6; tentatively, D is TRBD1 (5 bases). The CDR3 totals 15 residues. Trimming pared 0 bases from V and 10 bases from J, leaving 14 bases between. In germline, CDR1 is SGDLS, CDR2 YYNGEE. CDR3 sequence (DNA): TGTGCCAGCAGCGTAGCGGCAGGGAAGGGCTCACCCCTCCACTTT. This codes for CASSVAAGKGSPLHF.

This clone was seen a handful of times. V and J are TRBV14 and TRBJ2-3; the match to TRBD1 covers 9 bases. The CDR3 has 16 residues. V dropped 0 bases and J dropped 6; count of bases not matched to a gene: 7. The germline V gene has CDR1 SGHDN and CDR2 FVKESK. CDR3 protein: CASSQDPGQGKDTQYF. CDR3 nucleotides: TGTGCCAGCAGCCAAGACCCCGGACAGGGGAAGGATACGCAGTATTTT.

The chain employs TRBV5-8 and TRBJ2-1, with D unclear. In germline, CDR1 is SGHTS, CDR2 YDEGEE. The CDR3 totals 11 residues. V was trimmed by 4 bases and J by 4 bases, leaving 3 bases between them. The CDR3 sequence is CASSLYNEQFF. The CDR3 bases are TGTGCCAGCAGCCTTTACAATGAGCAGTTCTTC.

The chain is built from TRBV2 and TRBJ1-2; TRBD1 is a possible D gene (5 bases). Looked up from germline, CDR1 is SNHLY and CDR2 is FYNNEI. CDR3 size: 13 residues. Deletions cut 6 bases from V and 4 bases from J, with 12 bases between. CDR3 DNA: TGTGCCAGCAGGGGGGAGGCAATCTATGGCTACACCTTC. It is translated as CASRGEAIYGYTF.

CDR3 bases: TGTGCCAGCAGCTCCCTACTAGCGGGGCGGCCAGATACGCAGTATTTT. Translating it yields CASSSLLAGRPDTQYF. The chain combines TRBV5-8 with TRBJ2-3, with TRBD2 identical over 10 bases. Germline loops: CDR1 SGHTS, CDR2 YDEGEE. This CDR3 is built from 16 residues. Germline trimming cut 3 bases from V and 4 bases from J; bases unmatched to any gene: 8.

This chain's CDR3 is CASSYAPGAAEAFF. The DNA of the CDR3 is TGTGCCAGCAGTTACGCCCCAGGGGCCGCTGAAGCTTTCTTT. The rearrangement links TRBV6-7 to TRBJ1-1, with D possibly being TRBD1 (6 bases). TRBV6-7 has ORF status, its function being uncertain. Trimming cost V 2 bases and J 6 bases, with 13 bases left between them. The CDR3 consists of 14 residues.

The chain recombines TRBV25-1 with TRBJ1-1; 7 nucleotides match TRBD1. The length of the CDR3 is 15 residues. CDR1 and CDR2 (germline): MGHDK, SYGVNS. Trimming at V came to 2 bases and at J to 5 bases, leaving 8 bases not matched to a gene. CDR3 sequence reads: CASSEQGTARTEAFF. The CDR3 nucleotides read TGTGCCAGCAGTGAACAAGGGACAGCCCGAACTGAAGCTTTCTTT. The variable domain in full, with the rest retrieved from reference TRBV25-1 and TRBJ1-1, is EADIYQTPRYLVIGTGKKITLECSQTMGHDKMYWYQQDPGMELHLIHYSYGVNSTEKGDLSSESTVSRIRTEHFPLTLESARPSHTSQYLCASSEQGTARTEAFFGQGTRLTVV.

The J gene is TRBJ2-5, the V gene TRBV7-9; TRBD2 matches 10 bases. The length of the CDR3 is 15 residues. Unmatched junction bases numbered 5, after V lost 2 bases and J lost 5 bases. The V gene's germline CDR1 is SEHNR and CDR2 FQNEAQ (reference sequence). The CDR3 nucleotides read TGTGCCAGCAGCTTACGAGCGGGGGGGCCGGAGACCCAGTACTTC. Translating it yields CASSLRAGGPETQYF.

This chain links TRBV3-1 (or the pseudogene TRBV3-2) with TRBJ2-2; D is perhaps TRBD1 (5 bases). The length of the CDR3 is 14 residues. From germline, CDR1 is LGHDT and CDR2 YNNKEL (reference sequence). The V gene lost 0 bases and the J gene lost 7 bases, with 9 bases spanning the gap. The CDR3, as DNA: TGTGCCAGCAGCCAAGAGACAGCGAGCGGGGAGCTGTTTTTT. This translates into CASSQETASGELFF.

This clone was recorded once. J is TRBJ2-3 and V is TRBV4-1, with D tentatively TRBD2 (6 bases). The CDR3 runs 17 residues. Trimming left V 4 bases short and J 0 bases short, with 17 bases between. Germline V gene sequence: CDR1 MGHRA, CDR2 YSYEKL. This CDR3 is CASSLGSGMGSTDTQYF. The CDR3 nucleotides are TGCGCCAGCAGCCTCGGGAGTGGGATGGGAAGCACAGATACGCAGTATTTT.

This sequence joins TRBV19 and TRBJ1-5, with D possibly being TRBD1 (5 bases). V was pared by 4 bases and J by 3 bases, with 16 bases between. The length of the CDR3 is 16 residues. CDR1 is LNHDA, CDR2 SQIVND, per germline (reference sequence). CDR3 protein: CASSTQGKGANQPQHF. In DNA form, the CDR3 reads TGTGCCAGTAGTACCCAGGGAAAAGGGGCCAATCAGCCCCAGCATTTT.

Written as DNA, the CDR3 is TGCAGCGTTGAAATGACAGGGCGGGAGCAGTACTTC. It encodes CSVEMTGREQYF. The V and J genes are TRBV29-1 and TRBJ2-7; TRBD1 agrees at 7 bases. The CDR3 contains 12 residues. J lost 7 bases, V lost 2 bases, and 5 bases had no gene match. Germline V CDR1 and CDR2: SQVTM, ANQGSEA.

This clone was seen a handful of times. This chain uses TRBV10-3 with TRBJ2-7; maybe TRBD2 (7 bases). CDR1 and CDR2 (germline): ENHRY, SYGVKD. V was clipped by 0 bases and J by 1 base, with 10 bases between them. The CDR3 covers 15 residues. The CDR3 DNA reads TGTGCCATCAGTGAGTCCAGGGGAGGGTCCTACGAGCAGTACTTC. Encoded protein: CAISESRGGSYEQYF.

The chain links TRBV10-3 to TRBJ1-5, with a weak D call TRBD1 (5 bases). From germline, CDR1 is ENHRY and CDR2 SYGVKD. CDR3 size: 14 residues. Trimming left V 2 bases short and J 4 bases short, with 9 bases between. The CDR3 here is CAISEGGNNQPQHF. CDR3 sequence (DNA): TGTGCCATCAGTGAGGGGGGGAATAATCAGCCCCAGCATTTT.

The rearrangement joins TRBV5-1 to TRBJ1-3; D call uncertain. Germline-derived CDR1 and CDR2 are SGHRS and YFSETQ. The CDR3 has 15 amino acids. V gave up 6 bases and J gave up 1 base, with 14 bases separating them. DNA of the CDR3: TGCGCCAGCACCCCGATTCCGGGATCTGGAAACACCATATATTTT. This encodes CASTPIPGSGNTIYF. Full variable domain (missing parts from reference TRBV5-1 and TRBJ1-3): KAGVTQTPRYLIKTRGQQVTLSCSPISGHRSVSWYQQTPGQGLQFLFEYFSETQRNKGNFPGRFSGRQFSNSRSEMNVSTLELGDSALYLCASTPIPGSGNTIYFGEGSWLTVV.

This clone was detected once. The V call is TRBV30, the J call TRBJ1-6; TRBD1 matches at 7 bases. Germline-derived CDR1 and CDR2 are GTSNPN and SVGIG (reference sequence). V was pared by 2 bases and J by 2 bases, with 6 bases of the junction left unmatched. The length of the CDR3 is 16 residues. CDR3 in amino acids: CAWSPDRDPYNSPLHF. Here the CDR3 DNA reads TGTGCCTGGAGTCCTGACAGGGACCCCTATAATTCACCCCTCCACTTT.

This chain links TRBV7-3 with TRBJ2-3; possibly TRBD2 for D (7 bases). This CDR3 has 15 amino acids. Per the germline V gene, CDR1 is SGHTA and CDR2 is FQGTGA. Trimming took off 6 bases at V and 0 bases at J, with 13 bases between the two ends. CDR3 bases: TGTGCCAGCAGTATCGGGGGGCAAAGCACAGATACGCAGTATTTT. This sequence encodes CASSIGGQSTDTQYF. The variable domain in full, with the rest retrieved from reference TRBV7-3 and TRBJ2-3, is GAGVSQTPSNKVTEKGKYVELRCDPISGHTALYWYRQSLGQGPEFLIYFQGTGAADDSGLPNDRFFAVRPEGSVSTLKIQRTERGDSAVYLCASSIGGQSTDTQYFGPGTRLTVL.

The chain combines TRBV7-2 with TRBJ2-7; no reliable D call. The V end was cut by 10 bases, the J end by 2 bases, with 9 bases between. Germline V gene data show CDR1 as SGHTA and CDR2 as FQGNSA. This CDR3 has 11 amino acids. The CDR3 nucleotides are TGTGCCACCACACGGGCCTACGAGCAGTACTTC. This codes for CATTRAYEQYF.

The chain has TRBV6-6 and TRBJ1-6, with D hard to call. Looked up from germline, CDR1 is MNHNY and CDR2 is SVGAGI (reference sequence). CDR3 length: 15 residues. The V and J ends lost 6 bases and 7 bases respectively, with 16 bases between them. In DNA form, the CDR3 reads TGTGCCAGCAGCATCGTGGGCAGGTCGAATTCACCCCTCCACTTT. Its protein product is CASSIVGRSNSPLHF.

The genes are TRBV7-9 and TRBJ1-1, with TRBD1 matching over 9 bases. The CDR3 has 13 amino acids. With V trimmed by 8 bases and J by 3 bases, 4 bases remained unmatched. Germline lookup yields CDR1 SEHNR and CDR2 FQNEAQ (reference sequence). This chain's CDR3 is CASRGQGHTEAFF. CDR3 bases: TGTGCCAGCCGGGGACAGGGACACACTGAAGCTTTCTTT.

The chain joins TRBV25-1 to TRBJ1-1, with a tentative D call TRBD1 (6 bases). Trimming removed 0 bases at V and 6 bases at J, with 8 bases between. Germline V gene sequence: CDR1 MGHDK, CDR2 SYGVNS. The CDR3 sequence is 13 residues long. CDR3 in amino acids: CASSEYWTAEAFF. CDR3 sequence (DNA): TGTGCCAGCAGTGAATATTGGACAGCTGAAGCTTTCTTT.

The chain couples TRBV4-1 to TRBJ2-6; 15 bases fit TRBD2. The CDR3 consists of 21 residues. The J segment lost 0 bases and the V segment lost 6 bases, leaving 12 bases of the junction unmatched. Germline V gene sequence: CDR1 MGHRA, CDR2 YSYEKL. CDR3 DNA: TGCGCCAGCAGTCCGAACGTGGGACTAGCGGGGGGTTACTCTGGGGCCAACGTCCTGACTTTC. Its translation: CASSPNVGLAGGYSGANVLTF.

The chain joins TRBV19 to TRBJ2-3; TRBD1 matches at 7 bases. The J segment lost 5 bases and the V segment lost 6 bases, leaving 11 bases of the junction unmatched. CDR3 length: 15 amino acids. From germline, CDR1 is LNHDA and CDR2 SQIVND (reference sequence). CDR3 coding DNA: TGTGCCAGTAGGGAAGGCATAGGGGGCGGAGATACGCAGTATTTT. Its translation: CASREGIGGGDTQYF.

The rearrangement links TRBV5-1 to TRBJ2-1; 8 positions match TRBD2. This CDR3 is 16 amino acids long. Unmatched junction bases numbered 6, after V lost 0 bases and J lost 4 bases. Germline lookup yields CDR1 SGHRS and CDR2 YFSETQ. This CDR3 is CASSLAGGATYNEQFF. CDR3 DNA sequence: TGCGCCAGCAGCTTGGCCGGGGGGGCAACTTACAATGAGCAGTTCTTC. Full variable domain (outside the CDR3, taken from reference TRBV5-1 and TRBJ2-1): KAGVTQTPRYLIKTRGQQVTLSCSPISGHRSVSWYQQTPGQGLQFLFEYFSETQRNKGNFPGRFSGRQFSNSRSEMNVSTLELGDSALYLCASSLAGGATYNEQFFGPGTRLTVL.